This T cell receptor beta chain was obtained from a study of blood T cell repertoires in COVID-19. About the study: COVID-19 samples from acute and convalescent phases originated in the United States, Italy and Spain. PBMCs, B-cell-depleted T cells, or T cells were the source of the cDNA or gDNA that made up the material.

The CDR3 extends over 12 amino acids. V shed 9 bases and J 6 bases; nucleotides not matched to a gene: 3. Per germline, CDR1 KGHDR and CDR2 SFDVKD. Original methodology: Reference gene primer amplification gave estimated nucleated cell counts. Profiling relied on immunoSEQ multiplex PCR, and the TCRdb table lists in-frame clones only, not all of them. V, J and clone size are taken as reported in that table, and D and trimming were inferred from the DNA itself. The table has fewer than 75,000 clones, around 86% seen once. The sequencing input was peripheral blood. The TCR was taken from a man aged 50 to 59 with active COVID-19. The chain recombines TRBV24-1 with TRBJ1-2, with TRBD1 identical over 10 bases. CDR3 sequence (DNA): TGTGCCACCGGACAGGGGGGGGATGGCTACACCTTC. It encodes CATGQGGDGYTF.